These T cell receptor beta chains were read from a single sample in a study of blood T cell repertoires in COVID-19. Repertoires were generated with immunoSEQ multiplex PCR, while TCRdb's copy carries only in-frame clones and drops some. This table has 75,000 to 100,000 clones, around 90% appearing once. The sequenced sample consisted of peripheral blood. The receptors shown here come from an elderly woman with acute or convalescent COVID-19. CDR3s include the opening cysteine and the closing phenylalanine or tryptophan. Each record gives: D gene, V gene, clone size, CDR3 protein. The D gene is left open where the match is weak. Clone size appears in some rows only: once, few, many, or a class for an expanded clone.

TRBD1	TRBV19	-	CASSPRQGGDNQPQHF
TRBD1	TRBV7-8	-	CASSGSWTGNTEAFF
-	TRBV3-1/TRBV3-2	-	CASSQGGDSPLHF
-	TRBV11-2	-	CASSLFVGTDTQYF
TRBD2	TRBV9	-	CASSVRGGYPSTDTQYF
TRBD1	TRBV3-1/TRBV3-2	-	CASSHSDRVTEAFF
TRBD2	TRBV5-6	-	CASSFSGRASTDTQYF
TRBD2	TRBV5-1	-	CASSPTLAGTNTGELFF
-	TRBV19	once	CASSQRGGEKLFF
-	TRBV12-3/TRBV12-4	-	CASSPPIEGYTF
-	TRBV15	-	CATSSTHRSHEKLFF
TRBD1	TRBV9	-	CASGRTGVDEKLFF
-	TRBV19	-	CASISPQGGYGYTF
-	TRBV19	-	CASSMRSWREPYYEQYF
TRBD1	TRBV19	-	CASSIVGTANEKLFF
TRBD2	TRBV5-1	-	CASSLARTSRNEQFF
-	TRBV6-2/TRBV6-3	-	CASSQLRGEAFF
TRBD1	TRBV18	-	CASSGTANTGELFF
TRBD2	TRBV7-8	once	CASSPWGLAGDNEQFF
-	TRBV11-2	-	CASSLAREETQYF
TRBD2	TRBV7-9	once	CASSPEGLAGGITDTQYF
-	TRBV19	few	CASRSQGISNQPQHF
TRBD1	TRBV27	-	CASSSGGDYGYTF
TRBD1	TRBV7-6	-	CASSPSQGQGNTGELFF
TRBD2	TRBV9	-	CASSDQTSGSDETQYF
TRBD1	TRBV2	-	CASSELFGGQGISDF
-	TRBV7-6	few	CASSLVRVGADNEQFF
TRBD1	TRBV7-6	-	CASSSDRSGYTF
TRBD1	TRBV25-1	-	CASSPGTGSLETQYF
-	TRBV18	-	CASSPLAVVGNSPLHF
-	TRBV4-2	-	CASSHTGTPVLGSSYNEQFF
-	TRBV10-1	-	CASSESGRGQFF
-	TRBV19	-	CASRFQGIGDEQFF
-	TRBV3-1/TRBV3-2	once	CASSQPGLNTEAFF
TRBD1	TRBV19	-	CASSFKTGTGLNQPQHF